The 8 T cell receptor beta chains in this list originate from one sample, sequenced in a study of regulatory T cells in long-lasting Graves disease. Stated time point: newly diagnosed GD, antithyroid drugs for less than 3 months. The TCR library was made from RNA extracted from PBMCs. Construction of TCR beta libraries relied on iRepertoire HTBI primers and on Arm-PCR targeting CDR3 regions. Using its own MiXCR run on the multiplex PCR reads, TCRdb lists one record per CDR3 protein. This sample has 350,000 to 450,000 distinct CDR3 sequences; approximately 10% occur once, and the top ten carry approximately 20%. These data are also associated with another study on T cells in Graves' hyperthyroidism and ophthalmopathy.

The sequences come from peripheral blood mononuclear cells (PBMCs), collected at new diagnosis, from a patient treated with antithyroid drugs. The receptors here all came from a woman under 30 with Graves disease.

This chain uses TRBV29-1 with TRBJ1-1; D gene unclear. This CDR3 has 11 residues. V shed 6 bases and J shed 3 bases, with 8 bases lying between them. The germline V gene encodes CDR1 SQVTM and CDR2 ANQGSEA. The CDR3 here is CSVVLYTEAFF. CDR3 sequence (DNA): TGCAGCGTAGTTCTGTACACTGAAGCTTTCTTT.

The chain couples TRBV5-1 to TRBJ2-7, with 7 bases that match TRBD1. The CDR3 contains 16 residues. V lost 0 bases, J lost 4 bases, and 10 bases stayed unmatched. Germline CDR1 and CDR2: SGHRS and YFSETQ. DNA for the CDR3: TGCGCCAGCAGCTTGGTACAGGGGACCAGCCTATACGAGCAGTACTTC. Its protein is CASSLVQGTSLYEQYF. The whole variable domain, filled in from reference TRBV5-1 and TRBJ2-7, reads KAGVTQTPRYLIKTRGQQVTLSCSPISGHRSVSWYQQTPGQGLQFLFEYFSETQRNKGNFPGRFSGRQFSNSRSEMNVSTLELGDSALYLCASSLVQGTSLYEQYFGPGTRLTVT.

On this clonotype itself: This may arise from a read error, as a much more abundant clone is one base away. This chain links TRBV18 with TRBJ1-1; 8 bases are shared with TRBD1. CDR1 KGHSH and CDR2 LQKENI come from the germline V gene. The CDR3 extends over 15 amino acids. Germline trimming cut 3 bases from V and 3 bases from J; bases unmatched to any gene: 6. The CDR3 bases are TGTGCCAGCTCACCCTGGACAGGGTGGGACACTGAAGCTTTCTTT. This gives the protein CASSPWTGWDTEAFF.

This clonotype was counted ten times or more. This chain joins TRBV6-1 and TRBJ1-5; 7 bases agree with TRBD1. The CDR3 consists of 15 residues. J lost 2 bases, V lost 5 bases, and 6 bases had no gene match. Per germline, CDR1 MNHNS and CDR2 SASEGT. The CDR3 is CASSPLTGGNQPQHF. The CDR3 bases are TGTGCCAGCAGTCCCCTTACAGGGGGCAATCAGCCCCAGCATTTT.

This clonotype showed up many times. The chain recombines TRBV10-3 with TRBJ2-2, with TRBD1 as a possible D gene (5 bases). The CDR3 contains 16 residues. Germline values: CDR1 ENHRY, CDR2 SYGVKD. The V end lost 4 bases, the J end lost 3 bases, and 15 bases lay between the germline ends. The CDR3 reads CAISGPEQAYTGELFF. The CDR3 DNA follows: TGTGCCATCAGTGGCCCGGAACAGGCCTACACCGGGGAGCTGTTTTTT.

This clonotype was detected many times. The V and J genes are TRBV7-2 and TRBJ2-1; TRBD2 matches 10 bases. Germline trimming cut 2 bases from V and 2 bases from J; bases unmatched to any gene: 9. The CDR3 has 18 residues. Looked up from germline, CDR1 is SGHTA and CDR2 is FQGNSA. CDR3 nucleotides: TGTGCCAGCAGCTTAAAGTGGGCCCTAGCGGGGGCCTACAATGAGCAGTTCTTC. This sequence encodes CASSLKWALAGAYNEQFF.

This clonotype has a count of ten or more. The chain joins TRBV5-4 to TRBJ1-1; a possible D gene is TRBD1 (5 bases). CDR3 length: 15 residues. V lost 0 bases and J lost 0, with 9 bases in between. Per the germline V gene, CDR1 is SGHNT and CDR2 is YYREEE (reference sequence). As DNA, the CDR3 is TGTGCCAGCAGCTTGGGGCCAGGGTTGAACACTGAAGCTTTCTTT. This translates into CASSLGPGLNTEAFF.

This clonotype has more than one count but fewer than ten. CDR3 nucleotide sequence: TGTGCCAGCAGTTACTCCCCAGATAGGGGAAAAGCTCAAGAGACCCAGTACTTC. This translates into CASSYSPDRGKAQETQYF. This sequence joins TRBV6-2 or TRBV6-3 and TRBJ2-5, with D possibly being TRBD1 (5 bases). The CDR3 is 18 amino acids. Trimming shortened V by 0 bases and J by 2 bases, and 19 bases separated the two germline ends. CDR1 is MNHEY and CDR2 is SVGEGT in the germline V gene.